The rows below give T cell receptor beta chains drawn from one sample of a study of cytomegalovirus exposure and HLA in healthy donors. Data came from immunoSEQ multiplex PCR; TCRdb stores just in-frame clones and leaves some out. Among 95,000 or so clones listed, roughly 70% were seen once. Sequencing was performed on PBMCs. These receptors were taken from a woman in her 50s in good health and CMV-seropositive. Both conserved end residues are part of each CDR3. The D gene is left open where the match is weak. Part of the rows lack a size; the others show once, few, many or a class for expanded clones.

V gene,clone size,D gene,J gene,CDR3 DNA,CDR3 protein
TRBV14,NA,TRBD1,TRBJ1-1,TGTGCCAGCAAGGGACAGGGGGCGCGAAGGACTGAAGCTTTCTTT,CASKGQGARRTEAFF
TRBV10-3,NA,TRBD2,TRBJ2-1,TGTGCCATCAGTGAGCAACGGACTAGCGGGAGGGTAAACAATGAGCAGTTCTTC,CAISEQRTSGRVNNEQFF
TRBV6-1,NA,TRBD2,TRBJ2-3,TGTGCCAGCAGTGAAGCCCCGCCCTCCTCGGTCGGACTAGGCCCGCAGTATTTT,CASSEAPPSSVGLGPQYF
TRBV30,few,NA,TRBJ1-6,TGTGCCTGGTCCCCAGGGTCCGTTAATTCACCCCTCCACTTT,CAWSPGSVNSPLHF
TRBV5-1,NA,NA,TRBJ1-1,TGCGCCAGCAGCTTGGAGGGGCGAGGGAACACTGAAGCTTTCTTT,CASSLEGRGNTEAFF
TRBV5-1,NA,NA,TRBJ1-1,TGCGCCAGCAGCTTGAGGGGGAGGGCTAGACAGGAGCGTTCGGGCACTGAAGCTTTCTTT,CASSLRGRARQERSGTEAFF
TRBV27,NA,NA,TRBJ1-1,TGTGCCAGCAGGGCCCCCGCAGGGATAGATTACTCTGAAGCTTTCTTT,CASRAPAGIDYSEAFF
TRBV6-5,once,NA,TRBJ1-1,TGTGCCAGCAGTTCTTCAGGGTATTTGGAAGCTTTCTTT,CASSSSGYLEAFF
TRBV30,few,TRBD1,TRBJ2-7,TGTGCCTGGAGTCCCGGACAGGGACCCTACGAGCAGTACTTC,CAWSPGQGPYEQYF
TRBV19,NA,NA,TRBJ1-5,TGTGCCAGTAGTATAGAATGGGGGCGAAGCAATCAGCCCCAGCATTTT,CASSIEWGRSNQPQHF
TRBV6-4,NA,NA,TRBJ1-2,TGTGCCAGCAGTGACTCAGGGGGATATGGCTACACCTTC,CASSDSGGYGYTF
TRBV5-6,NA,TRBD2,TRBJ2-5,TGTGCCAGCAGCTCCCAGACTAGCGGGAGGAGGAGAGAGACCCAGTACTTC,CASSSQTSGRRRETQYF
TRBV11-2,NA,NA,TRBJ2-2,TGTGCCAGCAGTAAACTCGGGGCGAACACCGGGGAGCTGTTTTTT,CASSKLGANTGELFF
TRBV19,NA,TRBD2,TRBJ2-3,TGTGCCAGTAGTACCAGCGGGAATACGCAGTATTTT,CASSTSGNTQYF
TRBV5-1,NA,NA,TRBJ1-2,TGCGCCAGCAGCTTGGATGGCGGCGACTATGGCTACACCTTC,CASSLDGGDYGYTF
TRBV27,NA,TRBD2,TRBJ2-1,TGTGCCAGCAGTTACACTCTCCCGACTTCCCGAGAGGCGGGGGGACACAATGAGCAGTTCTTC,CASSYTLPTSREAGGHNEQFF
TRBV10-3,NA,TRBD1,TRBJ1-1,TGTGCCATCACCCGGGACAGGAAATCTCAAGCTTTCTTT,CAITRDRKSQAFF
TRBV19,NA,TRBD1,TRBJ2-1,TGTGCCAGTAGACCATGGACAGGGACGGGCAATGAGCAGTTCTTC,CASRPWTGTGNEQFF
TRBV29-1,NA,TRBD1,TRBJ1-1,TGCAGCGTCCGTCCGGGGACAGGGTGGACTGAAGCTTTCTTT,CSVRPGTGWTEAFF
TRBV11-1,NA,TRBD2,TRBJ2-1,TGTGCCAGCACCTTGAACGGACTAGCGGGAGCAGCGCAGTTCTTC,CASTLNGLAGAAQFF
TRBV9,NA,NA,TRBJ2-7,TGTGCCAGCAGCGTAGCCCAGGGGTATCACTACGAGCAGTACTTC,CASSVAQGYHYEQYF
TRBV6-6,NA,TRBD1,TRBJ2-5,TGTGCCAGCAGCCAAGGGGGCAGAGAGACCCAGTACTTC,CASSQGGRETQYF
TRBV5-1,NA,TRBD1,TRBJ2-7,TGCGCCAGCAGCCATCCTGGACAGGGCTACGAGCAGTACTTC,CASSHPGQGYEQYF
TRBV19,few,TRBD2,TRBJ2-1,TGTGCCAGTACCCTAGGACTAGCGACCGATGAGCAGTTCTTC,CASTLGLATDEQFF
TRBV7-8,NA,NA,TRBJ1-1,TGTGCCAGCAGCTCGCAATGGTCGGGACAATTGAACACTGAAGCTTTCTTT,CASSSQWSGQLNTEAFF
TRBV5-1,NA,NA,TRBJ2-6,TGCGCCAGCAGACGAGAGGAGGGGGCCAACGTCCTGACTTTC,CASRREEGANVLTF
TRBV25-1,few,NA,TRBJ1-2,TGTGCCAGCAGCCTCCCCGGGGAACAAGACTACACCTTC,CASSLPGEQDYTF
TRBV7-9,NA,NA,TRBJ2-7,TGTGCCAGCAGCTCCCGGACAGGACTGGGGGGCCAATACGAGCAGTACTTC,CASSSRTGLGGQYEQYF
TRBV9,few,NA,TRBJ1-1,TGTGCCAGCAGCGTAGCCCGGACAGCGAACACTGAAGCTTTCTTT,CASSVARTANTEAFF
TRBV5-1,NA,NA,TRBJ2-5,TGCGCCAGCCGACCCTGGGCCAACATCCAAGAGACCCAGTACTTC,CASRPWANIQETQYF
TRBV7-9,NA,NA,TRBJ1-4,TGTGCCAGCAGCTTAGGGAGCTGGGGAGTTGAAAAACTGTTTTTT,CASSLGSWGVEKLFF
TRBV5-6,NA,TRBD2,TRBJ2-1,TGTGCCAGCAGCTTATGGCTAGCGGGATCCGATGAGCAGTTCTTC,CASSLWLAGSDEQFF
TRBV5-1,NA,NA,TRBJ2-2,TGCGCCAGCAGCTTCGGGGCCGGGGAGCTGTTTTTT,CASSFGAGELFF
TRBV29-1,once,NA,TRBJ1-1,TGCAGCGTCCTTACAGGGTCTCTCGAAGCTTTCTTT,CSVLTGSLEAFF
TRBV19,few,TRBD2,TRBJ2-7,TGTGCCAGTAGTATAGCGGGCGGGAGCTCCTACGAGCAGTACTTC,CASSIAGGSSYEQYF
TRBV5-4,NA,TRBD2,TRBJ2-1,TGTGCCAGCAGCTTGGATTTTGGACTAGCCCGGAATGAGCAGTTCTTC,CASSLDFGLARNEQFF
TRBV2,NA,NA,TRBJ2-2,TGTGCCAGCAGTGGGACTGCGAACACCGGGGAGCTGTTTTTT,CASSGTANTGELFF
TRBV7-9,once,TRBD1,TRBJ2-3,TGTGCCAGCAGCTTGACAGGGGGCACAGATACGCAGTATTTT,CASSLTGGTDTQYF
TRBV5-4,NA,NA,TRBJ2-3,TGTGCCAGCAGCTTGGGGTGGCGGGGAACTAGCACAGATACGCAGTATTTT,CASSLGWRGTSTDTQYF
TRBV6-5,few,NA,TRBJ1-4,TGTGCCAGCAGTCCTAGCGCCGTGGTTAATGAAAAACTGTTTTTT,CASSPSAVVNEKLFF
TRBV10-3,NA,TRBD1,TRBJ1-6,TGTGCCATCAGACCCGGACAGGGTGGGTCACCCCTCCACTTT,CAIRPGQGGSPLHF
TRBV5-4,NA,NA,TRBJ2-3,TGTGCCAGCAGCCGGGGGGCCGCCACAGATACGCAGTATTTT,CASSRGAATDTQYF
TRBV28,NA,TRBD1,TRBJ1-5,TGTGCCAGCAGTGAACAGGGGGACAATCAGCCCCAGCATTTT,CASSEQGDNQPQHF
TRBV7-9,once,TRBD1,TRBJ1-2,TGTGCCAGCAGCCACCCAAGGACAGGGGAAGAGTTTGGCTACACCTTC,CASSHPRTGEEFGYTF
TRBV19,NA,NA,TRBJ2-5,TGTGCCAGTTCCCGACAGCTCCAAGAGACCCAGTACTTC,CASSRQLQETQYF